Listed here are 15 T cell receptor beta chains from one sample, sequenced in a study of T cells after yellow fever vaccination. TCRdb ran MiXCR on the 5' RACE reads and lists one entry per CDR3 protein. This table has 170,000 or so distinct CDR3 sequences, approximately 6.2% appearing once. The source was CD4+ T cells sorted from PBMCs, collected on the day of the first yellow fever vaccination. The receptors shown here come from a man aged 18 to 30 who received the YFV17D yellow fever vaccine.

This clonotype was seen repeatedly, ten times or more. This chain uses TRBV4-3 with TRBJ1-1, with TRBD1 matching 7 bases. V trimming: 2 bases; J trimming: 1 base; junction bases outside the gene matches: 4. CDR1 is LGHNA, CDR2 YSLEER, per germline. The CDR3 runs 15 residues. CDR3 sequence: CASSQHGTANTEAFF. The CDR3 DNA reads TGCGCCAGCAGCCAACACGGGACAGCGAACACTGAAGCTTTCTTT.

The V and J genes are TRBV9 and TRBJ1-2; D is unresolved. V was trimmed by 1 base and J by 3 bases, leaving 4 bases between them. Per germline, CDR1 SGDLS and CDR2 YYNGEE. This CDR3 comprises 12 residues. CDR3 region: CASSVQHYGYTF. DNA of the CDR3: TGTGCCAGCAGCGTACAACACTATGGCTACACCTTC.

This clonotype has ten or more counts. The chain is built from TRBV12-3 or TRBV12-4 and TRBJ2-1; D assignment may be TRBD1 or TRBD2 (7 bases each). The CDR3 totals 14 residues. The V end lost 5 bases, the J end lost 9 bases, and 17 bases lay between the germline ends. CDR3 nucleotides: TGTGCCAGCAGTCCACAAACAGGGGAGGGTGAGCAGTTCTTC. It specifies CASSPQTGEGEQFF.

The chain is built from TRBV20-1 and TRBJ1-3; 8 bases map to TRBD1. This CDR3 spans 15 amino acids. J gave up 0 bases and V 4 bases, and 5 bases lay outside the gene matches. Germline V gives CDR1 DFQATT, CDR2 SNEGSKA (reference sequence). In DNA form, the CDR3 reads TGCAGTGCTACGACAGGGGCTTTCTCTGGAAACACCATATATTTT. Its translation: CSATTGAFSGNTIYF.

At least ten counts were recorded for this clonotype. This chain links TRBV6-2 or TRBV6-3 with TRBJ2-5, with D tentatively TRBD2 (7 bases). Between the trimmed V and J ends, which lost 2 bases and 4 bases, there was a span of 14 bases. Germline lookup yields CDR1 MNHEY and CDR2 SVGEGT. The CDR3 sequence is 15 residues long. The CDR3 spells CASSYGGATGETQYF. In DNA, the CDR3 is TGTGCCAGCAGTTACGGGGGGGCCACGGGAGAGACCCAGTACTTC.

This clonotype was recorded many times. The chain recombines TRBV7-2 with TRBJ2-5; D unresolved. The CDR3 covers 11 residues. Germline CDR1 reads SGHTA; CDR2 reads FQGNSA. Trimming took off 5 bases at V and 7 bases at J, with 8 bases between the two ends. The CDR3 bases are TGTGCCAGCAGCCGTGTGGGGACCCAGTACTTC. This gives the protein CASSRVGTQYF.

The chain carries TRBV11-2 and TRBJ2-7, with a weak D call TRBD1 (6 bases). The V gene's germline CDR1 is SGHAT and CDR2 FQNNGV. This CDR3 has 14 amino acids. Between the trimmed V and J ends, which lost 5 bases and 2 bases, there was a span of 13 bases. The CDR3, as DNA: TGTGCCAGCAGCAGGGGGTTTAGCGCCTACGAGCAGTACTTC. This encodes CASSRGFSAYEQYF.

The chain links TRBV7-2 to TRBJ2-7, with 8 positions matching TRBD2. The germline V gene has CDR1 SGHTA and CDR2 FQGNSA. The CDR3 loop spans 14 amino acids. V shed 3 bases and J 2 bases; nucleotides not matched to a gene: 3. The CDR3 sequence is CASSFSGATYEQYF. The CDR3 DNA reads TGTGCCAGCAGCTTTAGCGGGGCAACCTACGAGCAGTACTTC.

The V call is TRBV3-1, the J call TRBJ2-3, with 8 nucleotides matching TRBD2. After removal of 5 bases from V and 0 bases from J, the junction contained 4 bases not matched to a gene. The CDR3 length is 15 residues. Germline assignment: CDR1 LGHDT and CDR2 YNNKEL (reference sequence). CDR3 sequence: CASSLAGPSTDTQYF. Written as DNA, the CDR3 is TGTGCCAGCAGCTTAGCGGGGCCGAGCACAGATACGCAGTATTTT.

The rearrangement joins TRBV20-1 to TRBJ2-4; 10 positions match TRBD2. The CDR3 consists of 15 residues. The junction had 13 bases not matched to a gene; V was cut back by 6 bases and J by 8 bases. Germline lookup yields CDR1 DFQATT and CDR2 SNEGSKA (reference sequence). The CDR3 DNA follows: TGCAGTGCAGGGAACCAGCGGGGGGGTCTCCACATTCAGTACTTC. Its protein is CSAGNQRGGLHIQYF.

The chain couples TRBV7-2 to TRBJ2-2; D is unclear. This CDR3 spans 13 amino acids. V shed 2 bases and J shed 5 bases, with 6 bases lying between them. In germline, CDR1 is SGHTA, CDR2 FQGNSA. Here the CDR3 reads CASSLRRTGELFF. In DNA, the CDR3 is TGTGCCAGCAGCTTAAGGCGGACCGGGGAGCTGTTTTTT.

In this sample, this clonotype turned up a few times. The CDR3 loop reads CASPTPDSSRPYEQYV. The CDR3 region has the DNA TGTGCCAGCCCTACCCCGGACAGCAGCCGTCCCTACGAGCAGTACGTC. The V gene is TRBV27, the J gene TRBJ2-7, with D maybe TRBD1 (6 bases). This CDR3 has 16 residues. Trimming left V 8 bases short and J 2 bases short, with 22 bases between. CDR1 MNHEY and CDR2 SMNVEV come from the germline V gene (reference sequence).

This clonotype was seen many times. The chain recombines TRBV3-1 with TRBJ1-3; possible D gene TRBD1, 5 bases. This CDR3 is built from 14 residues. Germline CDR1 LGHDT, CDR2 YNNKEL (reference sequence). V was cut by 1 base and J by 7 bases, with 11 bases left in between. The CDR3 sequence: CASSQVPGRNTIYF. Written as DNA, the CDR3 is TGTGCCAGCAGCCAAGTACCAGGGAGGAACACCATATATTTT.

This clonotype was recorded a few times. The J gene is TRBJ2-7, the V gene TRBV5-4, with 8 positions matching TRBD2. The V and J ends lost 1 base and 2 bases, in that order; junction bases with no gene match: 2. Looked up from germline, CDR1 is SGHNT and CDR2 is YYREEE (reference sequence). The CDR3 has 14 residues. The CDR3 is CASSLRGLAYEQYV. DNA of the CDR3: TGTGCCAGCAGCTTGAGGGGACTAGCCTACGAGCAGTACGTC.

This clonotype occurred many times. The rearrangement links TRBV10-3 to TRBJ2-5; D uncertain. V was clipped by 2 bases and J by 1 base, with 11 bases between them. The CDR3 has 15 residues. Germline values: CDR1 ENHRY, CDR2 SYGVKD. The DNA for the CDR3 is TGTGCCATCAGTGAGGGTCAACCAAGCCAAGAGACCCAGTACTTC. It codes for CAISEGQPSQETQYF.